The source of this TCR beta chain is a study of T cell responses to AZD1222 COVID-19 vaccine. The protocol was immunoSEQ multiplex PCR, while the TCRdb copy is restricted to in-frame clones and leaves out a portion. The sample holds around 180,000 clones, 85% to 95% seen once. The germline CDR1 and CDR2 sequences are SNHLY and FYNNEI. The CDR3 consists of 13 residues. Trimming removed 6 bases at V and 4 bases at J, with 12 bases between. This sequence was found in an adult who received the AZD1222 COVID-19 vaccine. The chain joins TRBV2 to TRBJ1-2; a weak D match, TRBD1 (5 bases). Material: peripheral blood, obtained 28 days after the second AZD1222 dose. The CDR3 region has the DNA TGTGCCAGCAGCAGGGATCGATCCTATGGCTACACCTTC. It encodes CASSRDRSYGYTF.